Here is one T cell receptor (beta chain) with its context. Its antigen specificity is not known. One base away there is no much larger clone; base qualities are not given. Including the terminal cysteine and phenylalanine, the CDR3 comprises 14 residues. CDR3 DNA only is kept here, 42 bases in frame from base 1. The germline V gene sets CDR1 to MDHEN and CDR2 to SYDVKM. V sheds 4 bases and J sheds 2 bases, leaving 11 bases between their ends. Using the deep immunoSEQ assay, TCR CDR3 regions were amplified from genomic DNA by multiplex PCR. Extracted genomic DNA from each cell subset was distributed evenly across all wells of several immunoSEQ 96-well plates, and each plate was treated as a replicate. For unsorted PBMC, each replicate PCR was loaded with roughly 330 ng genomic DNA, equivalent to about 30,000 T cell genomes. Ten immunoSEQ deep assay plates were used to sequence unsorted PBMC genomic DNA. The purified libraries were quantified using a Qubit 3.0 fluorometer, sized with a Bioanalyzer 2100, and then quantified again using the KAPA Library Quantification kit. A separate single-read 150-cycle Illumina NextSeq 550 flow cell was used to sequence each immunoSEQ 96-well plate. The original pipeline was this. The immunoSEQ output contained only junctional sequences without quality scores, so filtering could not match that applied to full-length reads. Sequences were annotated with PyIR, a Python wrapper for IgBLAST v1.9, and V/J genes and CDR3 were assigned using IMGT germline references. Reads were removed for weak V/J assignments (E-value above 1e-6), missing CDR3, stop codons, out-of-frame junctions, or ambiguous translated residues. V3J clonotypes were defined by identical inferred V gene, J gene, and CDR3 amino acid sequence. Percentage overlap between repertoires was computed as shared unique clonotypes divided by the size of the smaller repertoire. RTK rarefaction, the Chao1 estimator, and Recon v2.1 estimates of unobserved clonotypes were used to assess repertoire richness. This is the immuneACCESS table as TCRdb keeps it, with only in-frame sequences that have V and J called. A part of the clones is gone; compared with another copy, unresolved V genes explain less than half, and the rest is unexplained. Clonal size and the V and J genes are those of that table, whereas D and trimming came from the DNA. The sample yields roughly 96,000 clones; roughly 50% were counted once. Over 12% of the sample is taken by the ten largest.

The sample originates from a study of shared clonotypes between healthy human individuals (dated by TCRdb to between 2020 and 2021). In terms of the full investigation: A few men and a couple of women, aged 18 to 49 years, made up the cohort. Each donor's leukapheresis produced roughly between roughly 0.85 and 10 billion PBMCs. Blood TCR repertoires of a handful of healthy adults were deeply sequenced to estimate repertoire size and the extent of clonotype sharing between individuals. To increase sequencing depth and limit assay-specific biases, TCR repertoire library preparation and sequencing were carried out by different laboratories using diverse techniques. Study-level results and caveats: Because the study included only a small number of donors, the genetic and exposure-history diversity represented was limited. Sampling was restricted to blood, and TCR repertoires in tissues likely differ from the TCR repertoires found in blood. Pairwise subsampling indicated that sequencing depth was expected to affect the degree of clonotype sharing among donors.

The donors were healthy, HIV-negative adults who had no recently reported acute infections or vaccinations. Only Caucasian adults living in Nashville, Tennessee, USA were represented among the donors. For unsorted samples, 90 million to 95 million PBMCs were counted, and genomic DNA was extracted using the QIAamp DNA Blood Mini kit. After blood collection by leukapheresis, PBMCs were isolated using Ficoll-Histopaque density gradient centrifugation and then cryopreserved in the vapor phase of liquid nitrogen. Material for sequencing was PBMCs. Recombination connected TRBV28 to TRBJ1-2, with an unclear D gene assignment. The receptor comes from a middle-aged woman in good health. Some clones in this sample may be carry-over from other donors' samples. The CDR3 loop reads CASSYPGQNYGYTF. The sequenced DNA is TGTGCCAGCAGTTACCCGGGTCAAAACTATGGCTACACCTTC.